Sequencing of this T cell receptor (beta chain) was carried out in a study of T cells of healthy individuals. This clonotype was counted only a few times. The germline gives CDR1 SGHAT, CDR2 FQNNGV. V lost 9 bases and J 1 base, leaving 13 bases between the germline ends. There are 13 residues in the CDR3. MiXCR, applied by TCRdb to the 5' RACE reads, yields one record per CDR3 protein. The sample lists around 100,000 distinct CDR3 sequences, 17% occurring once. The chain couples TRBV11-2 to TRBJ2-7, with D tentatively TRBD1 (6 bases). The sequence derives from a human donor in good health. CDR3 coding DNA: TGTGCCAGTATCCGGGACACTTCCTACGAGCAGTACTTC. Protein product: CASIRDTSYEQYF.